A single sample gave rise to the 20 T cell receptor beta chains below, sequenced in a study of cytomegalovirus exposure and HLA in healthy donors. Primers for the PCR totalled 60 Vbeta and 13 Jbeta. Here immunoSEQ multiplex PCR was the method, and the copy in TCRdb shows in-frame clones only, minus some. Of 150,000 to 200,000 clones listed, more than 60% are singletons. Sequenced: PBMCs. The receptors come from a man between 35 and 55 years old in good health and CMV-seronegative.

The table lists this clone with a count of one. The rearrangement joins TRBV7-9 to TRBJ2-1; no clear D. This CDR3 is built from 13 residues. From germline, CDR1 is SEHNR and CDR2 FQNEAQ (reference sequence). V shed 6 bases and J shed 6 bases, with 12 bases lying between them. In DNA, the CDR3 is TGTGCCAGCAGTTCAACTGCATTCAATGAGCAGTTCTTC. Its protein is CASSSTAFNEQFF.

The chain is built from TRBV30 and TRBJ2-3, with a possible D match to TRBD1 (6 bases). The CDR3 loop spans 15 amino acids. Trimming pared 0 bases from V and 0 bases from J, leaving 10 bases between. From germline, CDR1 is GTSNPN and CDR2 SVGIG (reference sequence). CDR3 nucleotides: TGTGCCTGGAGTGTAAGGGGGAGCAGCACAGATACGCAGTATTTT. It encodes CAWSVRGSSTDTQYF.

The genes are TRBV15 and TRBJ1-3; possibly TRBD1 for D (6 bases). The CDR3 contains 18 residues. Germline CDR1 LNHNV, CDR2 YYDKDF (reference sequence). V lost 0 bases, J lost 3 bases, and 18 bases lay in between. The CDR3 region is CATSRDQGSGGGGNTIYF. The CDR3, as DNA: TGTGCCACCAGCAGAGATCAGGGGAGTGGGGGTGGTGGAAACACCATATATTTT.

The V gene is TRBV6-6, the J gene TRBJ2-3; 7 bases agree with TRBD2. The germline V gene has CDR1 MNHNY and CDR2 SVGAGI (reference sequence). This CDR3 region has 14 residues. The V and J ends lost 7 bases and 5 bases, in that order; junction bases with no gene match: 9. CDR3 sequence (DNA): TGTGCCAGCACCAGAAGGACGGGAGGAGATACGCAGTATTTT. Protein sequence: CASTRRTGGDTQYF.

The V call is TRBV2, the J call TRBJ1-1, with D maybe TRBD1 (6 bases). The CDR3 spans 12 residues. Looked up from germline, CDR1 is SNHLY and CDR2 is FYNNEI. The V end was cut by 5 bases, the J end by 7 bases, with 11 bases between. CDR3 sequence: CASSLRGNEAFF. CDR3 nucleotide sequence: TGTGCCAGCAGTCTCAGGGGAAATGAAGCTTTCTTT.

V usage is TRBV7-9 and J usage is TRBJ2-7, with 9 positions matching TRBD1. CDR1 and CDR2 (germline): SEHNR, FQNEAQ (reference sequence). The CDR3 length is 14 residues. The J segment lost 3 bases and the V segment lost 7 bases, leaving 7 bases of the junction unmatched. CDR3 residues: CASTAGTGHYEQYF. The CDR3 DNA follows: TGTGCCAGCACCGCCGGGACAGGGCACTACGAGCAGTACTTC. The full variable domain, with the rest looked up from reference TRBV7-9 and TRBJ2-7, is DTGVSQNPRHKITKRGQNVTFRCDPISEHNRLYWYRQTLGQGPEFLTYFQNEAQLEKSRLLSDRFSAERPKGSFSTLEIQRTEQGDSAMYLCASTAGTGHYEQYFGPGTRLTVT.

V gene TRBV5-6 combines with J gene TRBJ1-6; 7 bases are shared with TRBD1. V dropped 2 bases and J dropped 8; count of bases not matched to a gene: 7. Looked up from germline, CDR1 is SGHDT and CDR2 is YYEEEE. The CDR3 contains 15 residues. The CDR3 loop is CASSLPRDSYSPLHF. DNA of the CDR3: TGTGCCAGCAGCTTACCTCGGGACAGTTATTCACCCCTCCACTTT.

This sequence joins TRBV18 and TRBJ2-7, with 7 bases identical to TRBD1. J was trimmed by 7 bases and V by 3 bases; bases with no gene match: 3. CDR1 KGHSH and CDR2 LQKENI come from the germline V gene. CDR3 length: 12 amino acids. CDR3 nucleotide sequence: TGTGCCAGCTCACCGAACAGGGGTGAGCAGTACTTC. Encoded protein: CASSPNRGEQYF.

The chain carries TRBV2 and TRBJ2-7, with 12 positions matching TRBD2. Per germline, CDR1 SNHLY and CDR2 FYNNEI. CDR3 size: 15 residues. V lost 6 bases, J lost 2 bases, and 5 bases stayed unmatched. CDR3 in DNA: TGTGCCAGCAGAGTATCTAGCGGGGGGGCCTACGAGCAGTACTTC. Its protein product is CASRVSSGGAYEQYF.

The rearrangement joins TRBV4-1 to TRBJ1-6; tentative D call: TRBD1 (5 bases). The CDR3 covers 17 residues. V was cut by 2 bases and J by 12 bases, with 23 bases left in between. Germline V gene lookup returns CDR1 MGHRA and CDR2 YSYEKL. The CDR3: CASSQWGEGAVRVPLHF. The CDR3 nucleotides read TGCGCCAGCAGCCAATGGGGTGAAGGGGCGGTCAGGGTACCCCTCCACTTT.

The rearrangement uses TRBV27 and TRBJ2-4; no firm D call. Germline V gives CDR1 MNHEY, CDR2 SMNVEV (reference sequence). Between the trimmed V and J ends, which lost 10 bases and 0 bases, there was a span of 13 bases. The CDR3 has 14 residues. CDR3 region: CATAPDLAKNIQYF. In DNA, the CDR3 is TGTGCCACCGCCCCAGATTTAGCCAAAAACATTCAGTACTTC.

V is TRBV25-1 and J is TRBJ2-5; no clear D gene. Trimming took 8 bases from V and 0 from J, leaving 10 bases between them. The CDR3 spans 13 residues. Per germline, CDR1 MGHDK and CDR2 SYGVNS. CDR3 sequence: CASHTENQETQYF. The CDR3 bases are TGTGCCAGCCACACAGAGAACCAAGAGACCCAGTACTTC.

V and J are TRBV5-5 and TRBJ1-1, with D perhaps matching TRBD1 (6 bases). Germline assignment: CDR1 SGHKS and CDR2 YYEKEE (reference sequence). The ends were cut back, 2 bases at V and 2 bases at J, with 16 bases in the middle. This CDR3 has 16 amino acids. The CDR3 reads CASSFAYQDRNTEAFF. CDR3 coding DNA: TGTGCCAGCAGCTTCGCGTACCAGGACAGAAACACTGAAGCTTTCTTT.

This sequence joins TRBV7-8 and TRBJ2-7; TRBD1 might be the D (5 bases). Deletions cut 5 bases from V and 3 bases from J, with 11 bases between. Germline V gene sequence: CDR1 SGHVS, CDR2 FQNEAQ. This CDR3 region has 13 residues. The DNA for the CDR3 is TGTGCCAGCAGCCTCCTGGACAACTACGAGCAGTACTTC. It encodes CASSLLDNYEQYF.

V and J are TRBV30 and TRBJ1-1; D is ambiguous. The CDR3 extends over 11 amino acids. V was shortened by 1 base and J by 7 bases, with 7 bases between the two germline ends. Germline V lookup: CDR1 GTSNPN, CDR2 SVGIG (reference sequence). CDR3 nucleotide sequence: TGTGCCTGGAGTGCCCGGGGTGAAGCTTTCTTT. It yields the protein CAWSARGEAFF.

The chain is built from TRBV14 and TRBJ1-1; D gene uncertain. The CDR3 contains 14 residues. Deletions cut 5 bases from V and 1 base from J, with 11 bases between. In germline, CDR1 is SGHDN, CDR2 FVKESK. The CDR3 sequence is CASSFGRGNTEAFF. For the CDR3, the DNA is TGTGCCAGCAGCTTTGGACGGGGGAACACTGAAGCTTTCTTT.

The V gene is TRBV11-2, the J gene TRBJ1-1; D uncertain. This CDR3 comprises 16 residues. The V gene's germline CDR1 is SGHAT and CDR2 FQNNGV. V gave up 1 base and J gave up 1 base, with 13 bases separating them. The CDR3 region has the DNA TGTGCCAGCAGCTTAGCCCTTCCAGGAAGGAACACTGAAGCTTTCTTT. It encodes CASSLALPGRNTEAFF.

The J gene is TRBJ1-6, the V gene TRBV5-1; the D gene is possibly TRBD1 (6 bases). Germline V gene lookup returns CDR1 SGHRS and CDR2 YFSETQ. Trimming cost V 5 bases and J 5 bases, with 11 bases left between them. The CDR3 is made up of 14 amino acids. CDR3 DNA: TGCGCCAGCAGGGACAGAACCAATAATTCACCCCTCCACTTT. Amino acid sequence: CASRDRTNNSPLHF.

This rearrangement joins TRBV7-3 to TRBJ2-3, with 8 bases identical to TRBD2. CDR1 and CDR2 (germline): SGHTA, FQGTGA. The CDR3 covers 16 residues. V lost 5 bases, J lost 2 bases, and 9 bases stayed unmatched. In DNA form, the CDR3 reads TGTGCCAGCAGCCCTGCCGGGGGGGAGTACACAGATACGCAGTATTTT. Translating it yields CASSPAGGEYTDTQYF. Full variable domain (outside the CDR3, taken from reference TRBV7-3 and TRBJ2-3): GAGVSQTPSNKVTEKGKYVELRCDPISGHTALYWYRQSLGQGPEFLIYFQGTGAADDSGLPNDRFFAVRPEGSVSTLKIQRTERGDSAVYLCASSPAGGEYTDTQYFGPGTRLTVL.

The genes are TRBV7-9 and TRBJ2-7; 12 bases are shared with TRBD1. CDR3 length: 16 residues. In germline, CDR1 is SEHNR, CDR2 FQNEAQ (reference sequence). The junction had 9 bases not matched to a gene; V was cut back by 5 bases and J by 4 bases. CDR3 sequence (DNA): TGTGCCAGCAGCCGCCGACCGGGACAGGGGGCTTACGAGCAGTACTTC. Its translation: CASSRRPGQGAYEQYF. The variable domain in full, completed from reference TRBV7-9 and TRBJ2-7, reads DTGVSQNPRHKITKRGQNVTFRCDPISEHNRLYWYRQTLGQGPEFLTYFQNEAQLEKSRLLSDRFSAERPKGSFSTLEIQRTEQGDSAMYLCASSRRPGQGAYEQYFGPGTRLTVT.